The following is a T cell receptor beta chain sequence with its context. It lacks a known antigen. It has no much larger one-base neighbor in the sample; base qualities were not kept. The data were taken from a study of blood T cells in healthy people across ages (dated by TCRdb to between 2014 and 2017). Background on the whole study: In model experiments, roughly one uniquely barcoded TCR beta cDNA molecule per two T cells was captured by template switching. The study measured age-related changes in TCR beta repertoire diversity using deep sequencing normalized with unique cDNA molecular identifiers. For two donors (one aged 18 to 29 and one aged 80 or older), the study analyzed two additional independent replicas of 1 million unique cDNA reads from the same blood draw. To avoid experimental bias, donors of different ages were randomly spread across the sequencing lanes. Donors were grouped into four age groups: young (average 16 years), middle-aged (approximately 41), aged (approximately 67) and long-lived (about 90). The study at large found these results: A strong correlation was found between observed TCR beta diversity and the percentage of naive T cells measured by flow cytometry. Compared with the aged group, the long-lived group had more naive CD4+ T cells, fewer expanded clones and increased TCR diversity, a pattern suggesting age selection. Donor CMV infection status was unknown, potentially confounding age-related changes in expanded clonotypes. Total diversity estimates from one million sequenced T cells were considered lower bounds and underestimates. Because profiling used bulk unsorted PBMCs, naive and antigen-experienced compartments could not be compared conclusively. As age increased, observed TCR beta diversity per million T cells dropped in a roughly linear way, and a significant reduction was already evident by age about 36.

Systemically healthy Caucasian individuals from Russia, 35 to 40 in total and aged roughly 6 to 100 years, were included as donors. Each donor gave around 9 milliliters of peripheral blood, collected into EDTA-treated Vacutainer tubes. Ficoll-Paque density-gradient centrifugation was used to isolate PBMCs, with at least 6.5 million per sample. Total RNA was extracted from PBMCs with Trizol reagent, with at least 5.5 micrograms obtained per sample. Naive CD45RAhigh/CD27high T cell percentages were measured by flow cytometry on a PBMC aliquot from every donor. The germline V gene (reference sequence) specifies MNHEY as CDR1 and SMNVEV as CDR2. From its cysteine to its phenylalanine, the CDR3 spans 13 amino acids. The read is trimmed to its CDR3 DNA, 39 bases read in frame from base 1. Cut back by 1 base and 1 base, the V and J ends lie 4 bases apart. Receptors were amplified or captured by 5' RACE. Instrument on record: Illumina HiSeq 2500. A second PCR of roughly 6 to 12 cycles was run with a J-beta primer mix and a sample-barcoded 5' primer. A template-switch 5' adaptor carrying 12 random nucleotides introduced a unique molecular identifier onto each TCR beta cDNA molecule. Each sample yielded at least 2.5 million CDR3-containing paired-end reads. First-strand cDNA was synthesized from all RNA with the Mint cDNA synthesis kit, primed by a TRBC-specific oligonucleotide. After uracil-DNA glycosylase treatment, a first 18-cycle PCR used universal primers M1SS and BC2_uni_R on all cDNA. From the authors' description of their analysis: For normalization, 1 million high-quality reads, each with a distinct molecular identifier, were randomly selected from each sample. Instead of being binned into consensus sequences, reads with shared molecular identifiers were discarded. MiTCR, run with a Q25 quality threshold and the strictest error-elimination algorithm, handled CDR3 identification, clonotype clustering and error correction. Lower-bound total TCR beta diversity was estimated with a nonparametric unseen species model using Euler transformation. In TCRdb, the public reads were trimmed at Q25 with fastp and aligned with MiXCR, with productive beta chains retained. A single entry per CDR3 protein holds the most common genes and DNA from its merged rows. The V and J calls reflect TCRdb's pipeline rather than the authors' work. This sample holds 1.5 million to 2 million distinct CDR3 sequences; 25% to 30% were observed only once. Together, the top ten hold 7.7% of the sample.

This TCR came from a woman under 40 in good health. The sequence is built from TRBV27 and TRBJ1-1; the D gene identity is not certain. Input material: blood. The nucleotide sequence is given as TGTGCCAGCAGTTTATACTCGAACACTGAAGCTTTCTTT. Its amino acids are CASSLYSNTEAFF.